In this sample, the clone carrying this TCR beta chain turned up many times. The antigen remains unidentified. TCRdb reprocessed the 5' RACE reads via MiXCR and lists one record per CDR3 protein. The table lists roughly 74,000 distinct CDR3 sequences, approximately 5.2% of them singletons. The data were taken from a study of neurological immune-mediated disorders. Study-wide results and limits: Falling below healthy controls, multiple sclerosis showed the least TCR clonal expansion, while HTLV-1-associated myelopathy showed the most. Among 34 multiple sclerosis patients, 18 had repertoires that phylogenetic grouping placed in one related-CDR3 cluster, a possible signature.

V was pared by 6 bases and J by 0 bases, with 12 bases between. Germline CDR1 is SQVTM and CDR2 is ANQGSEA. The CDR3 is 14 amino acids. The sequence came from a man younger than 30 with multiple sclerosis. Sample: PBMCs. V usage is TRBV29-1 and J usage is TRBJ2-1, with a tentative D call TRBD1 (6 bases). CDR3 residues: CSVGTFSSYNEQFF. The CDR3 coding sequence is TGCAGCGTGGGGACATTCAGCTCCTACAATGAGCAGTTCTTC.